This TCR beta chain was found in a study of immune evolution from preneoplasia to lung adenocarcinoma. Clones were sequenced by immunoSEQ multiplex PCR, and TCRdb holds only the in-frame ones, with some missing. The sample has roughly 10,000 clones; 78% are singletons. The CDR3 extends over 15 amino acids. Germline V gene lookup returns CDR1 SGDLS and CDR2 YYNGEE. After removal of 4 bases from V and 3 bases from J, the junction contained 9 bases not matched to a gene. This clone has only a few counts. This sequence originates from a person aged 60-80 years with lung adenocarcinoma. The sequenced sample was FFPE minimally invasive lung adenocarcinoma tissue. V is TRBV9 and J is TRBJ2-7; TRBD1 agrees at 8 bases. CDR3 region: CASSLQGANIYEQYF. CDR3 coding DNA: TGTGCCAGCAGCCTCCAGGGGGCGAATATCTACGAGCAGTACTTC.